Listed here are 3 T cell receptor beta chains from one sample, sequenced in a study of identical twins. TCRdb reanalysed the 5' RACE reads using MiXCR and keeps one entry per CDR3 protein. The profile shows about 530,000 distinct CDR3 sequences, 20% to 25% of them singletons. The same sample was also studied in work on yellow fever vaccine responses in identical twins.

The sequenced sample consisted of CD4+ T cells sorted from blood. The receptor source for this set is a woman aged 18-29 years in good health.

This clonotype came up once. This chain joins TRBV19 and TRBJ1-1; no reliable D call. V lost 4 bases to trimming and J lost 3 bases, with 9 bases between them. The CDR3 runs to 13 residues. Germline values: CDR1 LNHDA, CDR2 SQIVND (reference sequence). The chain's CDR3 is CASSNRVYTEAFF. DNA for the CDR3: TGTGCCAGTAGTAACAGAGTCTACACTGAAGCTTTCTTT.

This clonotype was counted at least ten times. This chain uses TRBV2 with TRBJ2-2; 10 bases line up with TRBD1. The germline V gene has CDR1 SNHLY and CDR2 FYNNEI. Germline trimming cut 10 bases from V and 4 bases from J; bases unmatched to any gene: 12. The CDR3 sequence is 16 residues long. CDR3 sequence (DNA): TGTGCCACCCAACTAGGGGACAGGGGACTCACCGGGGAGCTGTTTTTT. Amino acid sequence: CATQLGDRGLTGELFF.

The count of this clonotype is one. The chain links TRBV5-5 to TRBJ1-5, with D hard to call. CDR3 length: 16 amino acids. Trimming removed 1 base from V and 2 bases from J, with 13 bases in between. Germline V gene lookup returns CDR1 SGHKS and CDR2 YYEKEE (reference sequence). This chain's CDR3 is CASSLWASSGNQPQHF. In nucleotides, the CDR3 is TGTGCCAGCAGCTTGTGGGCTAGCAGCGGCAATCAGCCCCAGCATTTT.